One sample yielded the 16 T cell receptor beta chains listed below, sequenced in a study of blood T cells in healthy people across ages. Alongside a J-beta primer mix, a sample-barcoded 5' primer served in a second PCR lasting about 7 to 11 cycles. TCRdb reprocessed the 5' RACE reads via MiXCR and lists one record per CDR3 protein. The repertoire includes about a million distinct CDR3 sequences, roughly 47% of them detected once, and about 21% sits in the top ten. The sequenced sample consisted of blood. Source of these receptors: a woman aged 60 to 75 in good health.

This clonotype has more than one count but fewer than ten. V usage is TRBV20-1 and J usage is TRBJ2-1; 9 bases agree with TRBD2. Unmatched junction bases numbered 11, after V lost 8 bases and J lost 6 bases. The CDR3 has 14 amino acids. Germline lookup yields CDR1 DFQATT and CDR2 SNEGSKA (reference sequence). CDR3 DNA sequence: TGCAGTTTTCCCCTAGCGGGGCGAGTCAATGAGCAGTTCTTC. This encodes CSFPLAGRVNEQFF.

The table lists this clonotype with a few counts. The V and J genes are TRBV21-1 and TRBJ1-2; the tabulated D call, TRBD1, remains unverified against the DNA. TRBV21-1 is recorded as a pseudogene. The CDR3 contains 14 residues. The CDR3 nucleotides are TGTGCCAGCAGCATTCGGGACAGATCTTATGGCTACACCTTC. Its translation: CASSIRDRSYGYTF.

V and J are TRBV4-1 and TRBJ2-7; 9 bases match TRBD2. This CDR3 comprises 18 residues. The V gene's germline CDR1 is MGHRA and CDR2 YSYEKL. The V segment lost 1 base and the J segment 2 bases; nucleotides outside the gene matches: 12. The CDR3 sequence: CASSQGGGRLAEAYEQYF. In nucleotides, the CDR3 is TGCGCCAGCAGCCAAGGAGGGGGTAGACTAGCGGAAGCCTACGAGCAGTACTTC.

This clonotype was seen a few times. The chain employs TRBV20-1 and TRBJ2-4; the D is unclear. The last part of the DNA fits TRBJ2-7 better; the J call may be wrong. The CDR3 has 11 amino acids. Germline values: CDR1 DFQATT, CDR2 SNEGSKA (reference sequence). In DNA form, the CDR3 reads TGCAGTGCTAGAGGACTCTACGAGCAGTACTTC. This encodes CSARGLYEQYF.

The V and J genes are TRBV10-3 and TRBJ2-1; weak D call: TRBD1 (6 bases). The CDR3 has 14 amino acids. Between the trimmed V and J ends, which lost 0 bases and 10 bases, there was a span of 13 bases. Germline CDR1 is ENHRY and CDR2 is SYGVKD. Here the CDR3 reads CAISESMTGAEQFF. CDR3 DNA: TGTGCCATCAGTGAGTCTATGACAGGCGCCGAGCAGTTCTTC.

The chain carries TRBV18 and TRBJ2-3, with a tentative D call TRBD2 (5 bases). The CDR3 is 15 residues long. The V end was cut by 1 base, the J end by 2 bases, with 10 bases between. Germline values: CDR1 KGHSH, CDR2 LQKENI. The CDR3 here is CASSPLGGHTDTQYF. The DNA of the CDR3 is TGTGCCAGCTCACCACTCGGAGGTCACACAGATACGCAGTATTTT.

This clonotype was picked up a small number of times. CDR3 DNA: TGCAGCGTCACCGCGGGGCGAACCACAGATACGCAGTATTTT. This encodes CSVTAGRTTDTQYF. V and J are TRBV29-1 and TRBJ2-3; tentative D call: TRBD2 (6 bases). Germline assignment: CDR1 SQVTM and CDR2 ANQGSEA. This CDR3 is built from 14 residues. The V and J ends lost 6 bases and 2 bases respectively, with 15 bases between them.

CDR3 coding DNA: TGCAGCGTTGATGGGATGCGGGGGACCCAAGAGACCCAGTACTTC. Amino acid sequence: CSVDGMRGTQETQYF. The J gene is TRBJ2-5, the V gene TRBV29-1, with 7 nucleotides matching TRBD2. J gave up 1 base and V 3 bases, and 8 bases lay outside the gene matches. Germline V gene lookup returns CDR1 SQVTM and CDR2 ANQGSEA. This CDR3 region has 15 residues.

The chain couples TRBV6-1 to TRBJ2-1; TRBD2 matches at 11 bases. After removal of 6 bases from V and 0 bases from J, the junction contained 7 bases not matched to a gene. This CDR3 spans 17 amino acids. From germline, CDR1 is MNHNS and CDR2 SASEGT. The CDR3 reads CASRRLAGSSSYNEQFF. The CDR3 DNA reads TGTGCCAGCAGAAGACTAGCGGGGTCAAGCTCCTACAATGAGCAGTTCTTC.

The gene calls are TRBV7-2 and TRBJ2-1; 7 nucleotides match TRBD2. J lost 10 bases, V lost 4 bases, and 19 bases had no gene match. The CDR3 consists of 17 residues. The germline CDR1 and CDR2 sequences are SGHTA and FQGNSA. Here the CDR3 reads CASSSLRSAGSIWEQFF. The CDR3 region has the DNA TGTGCCAGCAGCTCCCTGCGCTCAGCGGGAAGTATATGGGAGCAGTTCTTC.

This chain uses TRBV7-2 with TRBJ2-5; D uncertain. The CDR3 runs to 14 residues. V was shortened by 0 bases and J by 4 bases, with 9 bases between the two germline ends. CDR1 is SGHTA and CDR2 is FQGNSA in the germline V gene. The CDR3 DNA reads as TGTGCCAGCAGCTTAGCTGCGGCAACAGAGACCCAGTACTTC. This translates into CASSLAAATETQYF. Variable domain in full (rest from reference TRBV7-2 and TRBJ2-5): GAGVSQSPSNKVTEKGKDVELRCDPISGHTALYWYRQSLGQGLEFLIYFQGNSAPDKSGLPSDRFSAERTGGSVSTLTIQRTQQEDSAVYLCASSLAAATETQYFGPGTRLLVL.

The chain is built from TRBV6-6 and TRBJ2-3; D unclear. V was clipped by 6 bases and J by 1 base, with 8 bases between them. Germline V gene lookup returns CDR1 MNHNY and CDR2 SVGAGI (reference sequence). The CDR3 spans 13 residues. The CDR3 DNA reads as TGTGCCAGCAGGAAGGACGGCACAGATACGCAGTATTTT. Encoded protein: CASRKDGTDTQYF.

The sample holds a few counts of this clonotype. The rearrangement uses TRBV9 and TRBJ1-2; 9 bases line up with TRBD1. The junction had 8 bases not matched to a gene; V was cut back by 3 bases and J by 5 bases. The germline V gene encodes CDR1 SGDLS and CDR2 YYNGEE. This CDR3 is 15 amino acids long. The CDR3 is CASSGTGTGSYGYTF. In nucleotides, the CDR3 is TGTGCCAGCAGCGGAACCGGGACAGGGTCTTATGGCTACACCTTC.

The CDR3 loop reads CASSSSRDSNQPQHF. The CDR3 nucleotides read TGTGCCAGCAGTTCGTCTAGGGATAGCAATCAGCCCCAGCATTTT. J is TRBJ1-5 and V is TRBV27; D ambiguous. The germline gives CDR1 MNHEY, CDR2 SMNVEV (reference sequence). CDR3 length: 15 amino acids. Trimming shortened V by 4 bases and J by 0 bases, and 10 bases separated the two germline ends.

The V and J genes are TRBV20-1 and TRBJ2-5; TRBD2 might be the D (5 bases). Germline V gene lookup returns CDR1 DFQATT and CDR2 SNEGSKA (reference sequence). CDR3 length: 13 amino acids. Trimming stripped 5 bases from V and 2 bases from J, with 12 bases between. DNA for the CDR3: TGCAGTGCTGGACCGGGAAATCAAGAGACCCAGTACTTC. Its translation is CSAGPGNQETQYF.

In its sample, this clonotype was seen a few times. V is TRBV28 and J is TRBJ2-7, with no clear D. The V and J ends lost 5 bases and 1 base respectively, with 9 bases between them. Germline CDR1 and CDR2: MDHEN and SYDVKM. This CDR3 is built from 13 residues. CDR3 sequence: CASSLPLSYEQYF. In DNA form, the CDR3 reads TGTGCCAGCAGTCTTCCCCTTTCCTACGAGCAGTACTTC.